This TCR beta chain was found in a study of blood T cell dynamics during melanoma immunotherapy. Overall study results and limits: Disease-control patients' PBMC repertoires became either more clonal or more diverse at W3.

Notes on this clone: Its antigen is unidentified.

V lost 6 bases to trimming and J lost 0 bases; unmatched junction nucleotides: 8. Germline CDR1 is LNHDA and CDR2 is SQIVND (reference sequence). CDR3 length: 17 amino acids. As to time point: week 3, after first cycle of checkpoint inhibitor. Sampling occurred pretreatment (T0) and at week 3 (W3), after cycle one of checkpoint blockade. Disease control meant complete response, partial response or stable disease at 12 weeks. Each bulk PBMC sample had roughly 400 ng DNA loaded. Libraries were prepared by immunoSEQ multiplex PCR; TCRdb keeps only in-frame clonotypes and omits some of them. The repertoire holds about 14,000 clones, with 86% as singletons.

This chain links TRBV19 with TRBJ2-2; 9 nucleotides agree with TRBD1. The TCR was taken from a human donor with melanoma. The starting material was blood, obtained from a patient treated with checkpoint blockade. CDR3 sequence (DNA): TGTGCCAGTAGGGACAGGGGAAATTTCGCGAACACCGGGGAGCTGTTTTTT. This encodes CASRDRGNFANTGELFF. Full variable domain (outside the CDR3, taken from reference TRBV19 and TRBJ2-2): DGGITQSPKYLFRKEGQNVTLSCEQNLNHDAMYWYRQDPGQGLRLIYYSQIVNDFQKGDIAEGYSVSREKKESFPLTVTSAQKNPTAFYLCASRDRGNFANTGELFFGEGSRLTVL.